These 25 T cell receptor beta chains share one sample of origin, sequenced in a study of CD8 T cells in ankylosing spondylitis. TCRdb used MiXCR to reprocess the 5' RACE reads, holding one entry per CDR3 protein. The sample has more than 150,000 distinct CDR3 sequences; about 9.9% are singletons. The sample was blood, either unsorted or a sorted T cell fraction (not recorded which). These receptor sequences come from a male donor with ankylosing spondylitis or in good health (not recorded which).

This clonotype was recorded at least ten times. V and J are TRBV3-1 and TRBJ2-3; TRBD2 matches 14 bases. Trimming at V came to 6 bases and at J to 2 bases, leaving 7 bases not matched to a gene. This CDR3 is 17 amino acids long. Per the germline V gene, CDR1 is LGHDT and CDR2 is YNNKEL (reference sequence). The CDR3 sequence: CASRSGTSGRLTDTQYF. The DNA of the CDR3 is TGTGCCAGCAGATCCGGGACTAGCGGGAGACTCACAGATACGCAGTATTTT.

The chain uses TRBV4-1 and TRBJ2-2; D is perhaps TRBD2 (5 bases). Germline CDR1 is MGHRA and CDR2 is YSYEKL. V lost 4 bases and J 5 bases, leaving 11 bases between the germline ends. The CDR3 is 14 residues long. CDR3 coding DNA: TGCGCCAGCAGCCCGGTAGAGGGTACCGGGGAGCTGTTTTTT. This sequence encodes CASSPVEGTGELFF.

The chain has TRBV6-5 and TRBJ1-2, with 7 bases aligning to TRBD1. The CDR3 runs 16 residues. From germline, CDR1 is MNHEY and CDR2 SVGAGI. Trimming removed 0 bases from V and 5 bases from J; junction bases left unmatched: 9. CDR3 amino acids: CASSYSGSGGKYGYTF. In nucleotides, the CDR3 is TGTGCCAGCAGTTACTCTGGCTCAGGGGGGAAGTATGGCTACACCTTC.

V usage is TRBV7-2 and J usage is TRBJ1-3; D not resolved. Germline V lookup: CDR1 SGHTA, CDR2 FQGNSA. The CDR3 is 15 residues long. The V gene lost 2 bases and the J gene lost 0 bases, with 8 bases spanning the gap. The DNA of the CDR3 is TGTGCCAGCAGCTTATCCGGAGACTCTGGAAACACCATATATTTT. Residues: CASSLSGDSGNTIYF.

The rearrangement joins TRBV12-3 or TRBV12-4 to TRBJ2-3; 9 nucleotides line up with TRBD2. This CDR3 region has 16 residues. Germline trimming cut 6 bases from V and 1 base from J; bases unmatched to any gene: 8. Written as DNA, the CDR3 is TGTGCCAGCAGCTCTCGTAGCGGGAGTGGCACAGATACGCAGTATTTT. This sequence encodes CASSSRSGSGTDTQYF.

This clonotype occurred many times. The chain recombines TRBV20-1 with TRBJ2-7, with a possible D match to TRBD1 (6 bases). The CDR3 has 12 amino acids. Per germline, CDR1 DFQATT and CDR2 SNEGSKA (reference sequence). V lost 4 bases and J 3 bases, leaving 10 bases between the germline ends. CDR3 sequence (DNA): TGCAGTGCTACAGACAGGAACTACGAGCAGTACTTC. Amino acids: CSATDRNYEQYF.

This clonotype was counted ten times or more. The V gene is TRBV12-3 or TRBV12-4, the J gene TRBJ2-7, with D perhaps TRBD2 (5 bases). This CDR3 has 14 residues. V was cut by 7 bases and J by 5 bases, with 18 bases left in between. The CDR3 sequence is CASTPTGGANEQYF. The DNA of the CDR3 is TGTGCCAGCACCCCTACCGGAGGAGCTAACGAGCAGTACTTC.

For this clonotype: The CDR3 does not close with the conserved phenylalanine or tryptophan, likely indicating a read error. The chain combines TRBV29-1 with TRBJ2-1; D gene ambiguous. V lost 6 bases to trimming and J lost 2 bases, with 14 bases between them. The germline V gene encodes CDR1 SQVTM and CDR2 ANQGSEA. This CDR3 region has 14 residues. In DNA, the CDR3 is TGCAGCGTGGCCACACAACTCGCCTACAATGAGCAGTTCTCC. Translated: CSVATQLAYNEQFS.

This clonotype occurred many times. The J gene is TRBJ2-7, the V gene TRBV5-1; 10 nucleotides line up with TRBD1. With V trimmed by 7 bases and J by 0 bases, 4 bases remained unmatched. The CDR3 sequence is 14 residues long. Germline-derived CDR1 and CDR2 are SGHRS and YFSETQ. CDR3 amino acids: CASRDRGSSYEQYF. DNA of the CDR3: TGCGCCAGCCGGGACAGGGGAAGCTCCTACGAGCAGTACTTC.

Many counts were recorded for this clonotype. This chain joins TRBV5-1 and TRBJ1-4, with D maybe TRBD1 (5 bases). The germline CDR1 and CDR2 sequences are SGHRS and YFSETQ. V was cut by 3 bases and J by 8 bases, with 11 bases left in between. The length of the CDR3 is 13 residues. The CDR3 DNA is TGCGCCAGCAGCTCGGGGGTTGGAGAAAAACTGTTTTTT. It yields the protein CASSSGVGEKLFF. The complete variable domain, with remaining parts taken from reference TRBV5-1 and TRBJ1-4, reads KAGVTQTPRYLIKTRGQQVTLSCSPISGHRSVSWYQQTPGQGLQFLFEYFSETQRNKGNFPGRFSGRQFSNSRSEMNVSTLELGDSALYLCASSSGVGEKLFFGSGTQLSVL.

This clonotype was counted only a few times. This chain uses TRBV2 with TRBJ2-3; D gene unclear. V lost 8 bases and J lost 1, with 13 bases in between. This CDR3 has 14 residues. The germline V gene has CDR1 SNHLY and CDR2 FYNNEI. CDR3 region: CASSEWVGTDTQYF. The CDR3 coding sequence is TGTGCCAGCTCTGAATGGGTTGGCACAGATACGCAGTATTTT.

The chain links TRBV6-4 to TRBJ1-2; D not certain. Trimming cost V 4 bases and J 5 bases, with 8 bases left between them. CDR1 is MRHNA and CDR2 is SNTAGT in the germline V gene. This CDR3 is built from 12 residues. The CDR3 spells CASSAKGYGYTF. Here the CDR3 DNA reads TGTGCCAGCAGTGCGAAGGGTTATGGCTACACCTTC.

This clonotype showed up many times. The chain is built from TRBV12-3 or TRBV12-4 and TRBJ2-3, with D perhaps TRBD1 (6 bases). Trimming removed 8 bases from V and 2 bases from J, with 14 bases in between. The CDR3 is 14 residues long. The CDR3 DNA follows: TGTGCCAGCGCCAGGGGTAGCTTCACAGATACGCAGTATTTT. Translating gives CASARGSFTDTQYF.

The chain has TRBV20-1 and TRBJ2-3; weak D call: TRBD1 (7 bases). This CDR3 has 13 amino acids. V was cut by 5 bases and J by 8 bases, with 17 bases left in between. CDR1 is DFQATT and CDR2 is SNEGSKA in the germline V gene (reference sequence). The CDR3 DNA is TGCAGTGCTGGGGGGACAGTGGCAGGTACGCAGTATTTT. As protein: CSAGGTVAGTQYF.

This clonotype appeared a single time. The rearrangement joins TRBV7-8 to TRBJ1-5, with 10 bases fitting TRBD1. The CDR3 is made up of 16 amino acids. CDR1 and CDR2 from the germline V gene are SGHVS and FQNEAQ. Trimming took 1 base from V and 4 from J; bases not matched to a gene: 4. CDR3 sequence: CASSLDDRGLNQPQHF. CDR3 bases: TGTGCCAGCAGCTTAGATGACAGGGGGCTAAATCAGCCCCAGCATTTT.

This clonotype was detected only once. The chain links TRBV5-1 to TRBJ1-3; no firm D call. The germline V and J ends were trimmed by 1 base and 4 bases, with 12 bases remaining between them. There are 15 residues in the CDR3. The germline V gene encodes CDR1 SGHRS and CDR2 YFSETQ. The CDR3 DNA reads as TGCGCCAGCAGCTTGCACTCTCAGGAGGGAAACACCATATATTTT. Translated: CASSLHSQEGNTIYF.

The chain is built from TRBV20-1 and TRBJ2-3; TRBD2 matches 10 bases. After removal of 1 base from V and 6 bases from J, the junction contained 1 base not matched to a gene. CDR3 size: 13 residues. Germline lookup yields CDR1 DFQATT and CDR2 SNEGSKA (reference sequence). The CDR3 loop reads CSARALAGDTQYF. CDR3 DNA sequence: TGCAGTGCTAGAGCACTAGCGGGGGATACGCAGTATTTT.

This clonotype was counted between two and nine times. The chain joins TRBV6-1 to TRBJ2-7, with 8 positions matching TRBD1. V gave up 1 base and J gave up 0 bases; unmatched junction bases: 11. The CDR3 contains 18 residues. Germline CDR1 reads MNHNS; CDR2 reads SASEGT. In DNA, the CDR3 is TGTGCCAGCAGTGAAGGGTACGAAAGGACAGGGACCTCCTACGAGCAGTACTTC. As protein: CASSEGYERTGTSYEQYF.

This clonotype has at least ten counts. This sequence joins TRBV29-1 and TRBJ1-5, with D unclear. Germline CDR1 and CDR2: SQVTM and ANQGSEA. Trimming pared 4 bases from V and 7 bases from J, leaving 11 bases between. The CDR3 is 12 residues long. The CDR3 is CSVGGLDQPQHF. CDR3 coding DNA: TGCAGCGTTGGTGGATTGGACCAGCCCCAGCATTTT.

The V gene is TRBV12-3 or TRBV12-4, the J gene TRBJ2-7, with unresolved D. The V and J ends lost 3 bases and 3 bases respectively, with 18 bases between them. This CDR3 is 16 amino acids long. The CDR3 spells CASSFSPPGKYYEQYF. Written as DNA, the CDR3 is TGTGCCAGCAGTTTCTCCCCACCGGGCAAATACTACGAGCAGTACTTC.

In this sample, this clonotype turned up many times. For the CDR3, the DNA is TGTGCCAGCAGCGCGCAGGGCTACCCCTCTGGAAACACCATATATTTT. Amino acid sequence: CASSAQGYPSGNTIYF. V gene TRBV9 combines with J gene TRBJ1-3, with D maybe TRBD1 (5 bases). Trimming cost V 3 bases and J 0 bases, with 13 bases left between them. The CDR3 extends over 16 amino acids. Germline V lookup: CDR1 SGDLS, CDR2 YYNGEE.

The chain uses TRBV2 and TRBJ2-1; 10 bases agree with TRBD2. This CDR3 region has 14 residues. Germline V gene sequence: CDR1 SNHLY, CDR2 FYNNEI. Unmatched junction bases numbered 5, after V lost 6 bases and J lost 6 bases. This CDR3 is CASRTGTSVNEQFF. Written as DNA, the CDR3 is TGTGCCAGCAGAACCGGGACTAGCGTCAATGAGCAGTTCTTC.

There are many counts of this clonotype. J is TRBJ2-1 and V is TRBV27; D might be TRBD2 (6 bases). V lost 5 bases to trimming and J lost 4 bases, with 15 bases between them. Germline values: CDR1 MNHEY, CDR2 SMNVEV (reference sequence). CDR3 size: 15 residues. Here the CDR3 DNA reads TGTGCCAGCAGTCCCGGGACTCCGTTTTACAATGAGCAGTTCTTC. As protein: CASSPGTPFYNEQFF.

Many counts were recorded for this clonotype. V usage is TRBV28 and J usage is TRBJ2-3; no clear D gene. CDR1 is MDHEN and CDR2 is SYDVKM in the germline V gene. This CDR3 comprises 12 residues. Between the trimmed V and J ends, which lost 6 bases and 5 bases, there was a span of 9 bases. Here the CDR3 reads CASSEPIDTQYF. CDR3 in DNA: TGTGCCAGCAGCGAACCTATAGATACGCAGTATTTT.

This clonotype was observed a handful of times. J is TRBJ2-1 and V is TRBV12-5; TRBD1 agrees at 12 bases. Per the germline V gene, CDR1 is LGHNT and CDR2 is FRNRAP. The CDR3 is 17 amino acids. With 5 bases clipped from V and 5 bases from J, the junction kept 10 bases outside the gene matches. The CDR3 nucleotides are TGTGCTAGTGGTATGGGACAGGGGGCTCTTTTTAACAATGAGCAGTTCTTC. This codes for CASGMGQGALFNNEQFF.